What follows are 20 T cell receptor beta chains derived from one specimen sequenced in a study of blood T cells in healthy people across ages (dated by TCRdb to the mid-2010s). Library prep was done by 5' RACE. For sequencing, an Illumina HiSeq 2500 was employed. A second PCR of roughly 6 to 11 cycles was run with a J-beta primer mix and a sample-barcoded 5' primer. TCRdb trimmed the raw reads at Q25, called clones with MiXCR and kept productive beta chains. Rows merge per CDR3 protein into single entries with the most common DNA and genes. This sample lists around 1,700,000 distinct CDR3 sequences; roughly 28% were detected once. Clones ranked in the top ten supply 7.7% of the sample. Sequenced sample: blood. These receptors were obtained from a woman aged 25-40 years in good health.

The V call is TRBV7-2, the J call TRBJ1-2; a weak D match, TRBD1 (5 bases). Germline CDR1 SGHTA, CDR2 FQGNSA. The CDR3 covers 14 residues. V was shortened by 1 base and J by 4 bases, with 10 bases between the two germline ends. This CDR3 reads CASSLGWGSYGYTF. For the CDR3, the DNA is TGTGCCAGCAGCTTAGGTTGGGGGTCCTATGGCTACACCTTC.

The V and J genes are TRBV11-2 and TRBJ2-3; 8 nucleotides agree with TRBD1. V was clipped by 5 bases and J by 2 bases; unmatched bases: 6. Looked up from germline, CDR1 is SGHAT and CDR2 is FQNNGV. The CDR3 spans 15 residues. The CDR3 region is CASSMTGDFTDTQYF. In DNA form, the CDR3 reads TGTGCCAGCAGCATGACAGGGGACTTCACAGATACGCAGTATTTT. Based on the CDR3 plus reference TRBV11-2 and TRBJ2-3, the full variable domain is EAGVAQSPRYKIIEKRQSVAFWCNPISGHATLYWYQQILGQGPKLLIQFQNNGVVDDSQLPKDRFSAERLKGVDSTLKIQPAKLEDSAVYLCASSMTGDFTDTQYFGPGTRLTVL.

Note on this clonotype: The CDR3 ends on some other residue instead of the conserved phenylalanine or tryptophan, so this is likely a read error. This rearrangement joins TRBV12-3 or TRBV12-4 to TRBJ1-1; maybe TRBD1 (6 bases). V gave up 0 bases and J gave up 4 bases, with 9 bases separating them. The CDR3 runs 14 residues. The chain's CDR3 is CASSLAQGGTEAFL. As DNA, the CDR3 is TGTGCCAGCAGTTTAGCGCAAGGGGGCACTGAAGCTTTCTTG.

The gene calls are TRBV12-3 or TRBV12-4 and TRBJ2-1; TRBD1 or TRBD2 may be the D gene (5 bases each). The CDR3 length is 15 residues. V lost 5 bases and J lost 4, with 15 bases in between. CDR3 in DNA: TGTGCCAGCAGTCCCGGGACGAATTATTACAATGAGCAGTTCTTC. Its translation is CASSPGTNYYNEQFF.

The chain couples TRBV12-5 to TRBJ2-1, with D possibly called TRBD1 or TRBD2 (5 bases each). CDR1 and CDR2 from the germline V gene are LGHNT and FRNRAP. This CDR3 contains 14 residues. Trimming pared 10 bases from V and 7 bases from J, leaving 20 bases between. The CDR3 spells CAIGIQGWGNEQFF. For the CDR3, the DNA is TGTGCTATTGGCATCCAGGGTTGGGGGAATGAGCAGTTCTTC.

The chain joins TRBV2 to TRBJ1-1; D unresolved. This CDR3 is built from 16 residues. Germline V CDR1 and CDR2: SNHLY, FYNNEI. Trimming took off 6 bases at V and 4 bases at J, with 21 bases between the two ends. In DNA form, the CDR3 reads TGTGCCAGCAGGGAGGCCCACCTGACGGGGTCCACTGAAGCTTTCTTT. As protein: CASREAHLTGSTEAFF.

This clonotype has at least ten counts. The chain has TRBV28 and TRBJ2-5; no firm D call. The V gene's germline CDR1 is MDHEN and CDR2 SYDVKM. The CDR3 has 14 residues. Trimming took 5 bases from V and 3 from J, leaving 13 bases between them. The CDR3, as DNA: TGTGCCAGCAGTCTTCCGGGCCGAAAAGAGACCCAGTACTTC. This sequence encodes CASSLPGRKETQYF.

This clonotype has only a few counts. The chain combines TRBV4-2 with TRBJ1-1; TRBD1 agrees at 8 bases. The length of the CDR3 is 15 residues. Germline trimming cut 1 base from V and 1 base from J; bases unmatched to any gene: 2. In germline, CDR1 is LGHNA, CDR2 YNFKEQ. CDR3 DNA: TGTGCCAGCAGCCAAGGTGGGACAGGGAACACTGAAGCTTTCTTT. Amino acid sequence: CASSQGGTGNTEAFF.

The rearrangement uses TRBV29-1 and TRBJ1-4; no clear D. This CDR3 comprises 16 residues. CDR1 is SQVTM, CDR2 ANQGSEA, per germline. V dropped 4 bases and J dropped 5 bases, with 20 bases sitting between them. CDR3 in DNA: TGCAGCGTTGTTGGTGTATCAGGCGTGTCCAATGAAAAACTGTTTTTT. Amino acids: CSVVGVSGVSNEKLFF. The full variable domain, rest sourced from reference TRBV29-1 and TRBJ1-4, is SAVISQKPSRDICQRGTSLTIQCQVDSQVTMMFWYRQQPGQSLTLIATANQGSEATYESGFVIDKFPISRPNLTFSTLTVSNMSPEDSSIYLCSVVGVSGVSNEKLFFGSGTQLSVL.

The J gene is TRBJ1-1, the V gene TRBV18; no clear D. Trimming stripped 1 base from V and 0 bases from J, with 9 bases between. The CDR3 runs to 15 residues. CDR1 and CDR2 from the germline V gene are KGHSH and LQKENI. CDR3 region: CASSPRWGMNTEAFF. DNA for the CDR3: TGTGCCAGCTCACCACGCTGGGGAATGAACACTGAAGCTTTCTTT.

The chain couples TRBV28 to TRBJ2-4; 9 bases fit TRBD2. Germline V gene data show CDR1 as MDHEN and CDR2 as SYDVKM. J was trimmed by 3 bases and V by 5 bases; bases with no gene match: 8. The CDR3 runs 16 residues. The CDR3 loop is CASSPRGSGGKNIQYF. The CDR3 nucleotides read TGTGCCAGCAGTCCCCGCGGTAGCGGGGGCAAAAACATTCAGTACTTC.

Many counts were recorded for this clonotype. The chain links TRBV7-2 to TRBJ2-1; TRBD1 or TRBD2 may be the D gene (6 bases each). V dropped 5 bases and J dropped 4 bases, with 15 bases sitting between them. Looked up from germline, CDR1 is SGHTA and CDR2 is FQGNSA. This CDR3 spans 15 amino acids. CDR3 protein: CASSPDRGLYNEQFF. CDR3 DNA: TGTGCCAGCAGCCCGGACCGGGGGCTGTACAATGAGCAGTTCTTC.

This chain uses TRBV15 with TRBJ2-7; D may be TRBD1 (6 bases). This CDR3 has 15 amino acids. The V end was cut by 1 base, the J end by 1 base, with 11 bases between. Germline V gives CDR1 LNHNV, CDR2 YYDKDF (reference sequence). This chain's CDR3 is CATSRGKGGSYEQYF. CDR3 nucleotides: TGTGCCACCAGCAGAGGAAAAGGGGGATCCTACGAGCAGTACTTC.

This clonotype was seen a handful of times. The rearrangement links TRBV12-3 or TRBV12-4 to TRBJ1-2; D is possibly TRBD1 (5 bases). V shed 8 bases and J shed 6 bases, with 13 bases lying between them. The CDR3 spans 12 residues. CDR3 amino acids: CASRETGDGYTF. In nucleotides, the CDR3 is TGTGCCAGCCGCGAGACGGGGGATGGCTACACCTTC.

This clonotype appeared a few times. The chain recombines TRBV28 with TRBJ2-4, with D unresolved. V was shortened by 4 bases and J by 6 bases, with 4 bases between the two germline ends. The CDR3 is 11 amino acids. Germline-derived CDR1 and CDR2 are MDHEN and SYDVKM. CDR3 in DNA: TGTGCCAGCAGTTGGGGAAACATTCAGTACTTC. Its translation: CASSWGNIQYF.

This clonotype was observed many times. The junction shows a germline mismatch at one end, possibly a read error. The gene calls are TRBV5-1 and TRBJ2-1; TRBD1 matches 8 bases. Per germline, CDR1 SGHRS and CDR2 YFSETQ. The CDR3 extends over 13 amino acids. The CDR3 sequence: CASSLGQGNEQFF. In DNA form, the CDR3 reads TGTGCCAGCAGCTTAGGACAGGGCAATGAGCAGTTCTTC.

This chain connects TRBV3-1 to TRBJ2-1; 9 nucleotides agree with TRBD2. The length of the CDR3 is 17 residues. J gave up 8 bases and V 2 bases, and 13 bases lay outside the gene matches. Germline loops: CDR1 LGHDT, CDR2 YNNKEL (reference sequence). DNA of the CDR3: TGTGCCAGCAGCCAAAAGGGAGGCGGGGGGGCCTGGGATGAGCAGTTCTTC. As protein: CASSQKGGGGAWDEQFF.

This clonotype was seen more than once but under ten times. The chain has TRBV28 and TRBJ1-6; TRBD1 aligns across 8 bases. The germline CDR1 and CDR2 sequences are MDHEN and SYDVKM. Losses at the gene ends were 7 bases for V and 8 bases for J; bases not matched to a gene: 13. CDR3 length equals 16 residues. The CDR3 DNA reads TGTGCCAGCACCACACAGGGGGTGGAAGGGGATTCACCCCTCCACTTT. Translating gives CASTTQGVEGDSPLHF.

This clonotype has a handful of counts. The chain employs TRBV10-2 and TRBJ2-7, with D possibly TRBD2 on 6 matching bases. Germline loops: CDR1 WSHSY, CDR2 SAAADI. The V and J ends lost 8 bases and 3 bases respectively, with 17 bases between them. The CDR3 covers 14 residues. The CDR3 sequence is CASGPGTGVYEQYF. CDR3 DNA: TGCGCCAGCGGCCCCGGGACGGGAGTCTACGAGCAGTACTTC.

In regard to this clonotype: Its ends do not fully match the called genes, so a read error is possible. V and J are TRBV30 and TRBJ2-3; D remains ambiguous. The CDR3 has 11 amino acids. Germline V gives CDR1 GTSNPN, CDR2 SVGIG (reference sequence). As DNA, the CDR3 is TGTGCCCGGAGTTTACCGGATACGCAGTATTTT. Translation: CARSLPDTQYF.